A selection of T cell receptor beta chains follows, all from one sample in a study of blood T cell repertoires in COVID-19. TCRdb's table, derived via immunoSEQ multiplex PCR, lists solely in-frame clones and lacks some. The data contain 150,000 to 200,000 clones, 70% to 90% of them seen just once; the ten biggest clones take up under 9.5%. Material for sequencing was peripheral blood. The receptor source for this set is a man between 50 and 59 years old with active or convalescent COVID-19. The CDR3 runs from the conserved cysteine through the conserved F or W. D genes are given only for firm matches. Rows give clone size only sometimes, using once, few, many, or a class for an expanded clone.

len	abundance	v_gene	d_gene	j_gene	CDR3aa	CDR3nt
15	-	TRBV28	TRBD1	TRBJ1-4	CASTAGGQDNEKLFF	TGTGCCAGCACCGCAGGGGGGCAAGATAATGAAAAACTGTTTTTT
14	-	TRBV7-6	TRBD1	TRBJ1-2	CASSPQGANYGYTF	TGTGCCAGCAGCCCACAGGGGGCGAACTATGGCTACACCTTC
16	-	TRBV4-1	TRBD1	TRBJ2-6	CASSQDDRGGANVLTF	TGCGCCAGCAGCCAAGACGACAGGGGTGGGGCCAACGTCCTGACTTTC
12	once	TRBV7-2	-	TRBJ2-2	CASSIPSGELFF	TGTGCCAGCAGCATCCCGTCCGGGGAGCTGTTTTTT
16	-	TRBV9	TRBD1	TRBJ1-1	CASSVLPGGLSTEAFF	TGTGCCAGCAGCGTTTTACCAGGGGGCTTAAGCACTGAAGCTTTCTTT
15	-	TRBV27	-	TRBJ2-7	CASSPRWGGTYEQYF	TGTGCCAGCAGTCCCCGGTGGGGGGGCACCTACGAGCAGTACTTC
14	once	TRBV19	TRBD1	TRBJ2-7	CASSPRTGSYEQYF	TGTGCCAGTAGTCCCAGGACAGGGTCCTACGAGCAGTACTTC
16	-	TRBV19	-	TRBJ1-4	CASSIPGIVTNEKLFF	TGTGCCAGTAGTATTCCGGGAATTGTGACTAATGAAAAACTGTTTTTT
11	few	TRBV7-9	-	TRBJ1-6	CASSFSSPLHF	TGTGCCAGCAGCTTTAGTTCACCCCTCCACTTT
14	-	TRBV18	-	TRBJ2-3	CASSPGGHTDTQYF	TGTGCCAGCTCACCGGGCGGGCACACAGATACGCAGTATTTT
13	-	TRBV18	-	TRBJ2-3	CASSVSGVDTQYF	TGTGCCAGCTCAGTGTCAGGGGTTGATACGCAGTATTTT
15	-	TRBV18	TRBD2	TRBJ2-7	CASSAGLAEHYEQYF	TGTGCCAGCTCAGCTGGACTAGCGGAGCACTACGAGCAGTACTTC
14	-	TRBV5-6	TRBD1	TRBJ1-5	CARRDRESNQPQHF	TGTGCCAGAAGAGACAGGGAGAGCAATCAGCCCCAGCATTTT
14	-	TRBV3-1/TRBV3-2	-	TRBJ2-5	CASSQAGDGETQYF	TGTGCCAGCAGCCAAGCGGGAGATGGGGAGACCCAGTACTTC
13	-	TRBV12-3/TRBV12-4	-	TRBJ1-2	CASSQGLPYGYTF	TGTGCCAGCAGTCAGGGACTGCCCTATGGCTACACCTTC
14	-	TRBV15	-	TRBJ2-7	CATSRELATYEQYF	TGTGCCACCAGCAGAGAATTAGCGACCTACGAGCAGTACTTC
15	-	TRBV10-3	TRBD1	TRBJ2-1	CAISDAGTDYNEQFF	TGTGCCATCAGTGATGCCGGGACAGACTACAATGAGCAGTTCTTC
15	-	TRBV29-1	TRBD2	TRBJ2-1	CSVEFFGGAYNEQFF	TGCAGCGTTGAATTCTTCGGGGGGGCATACAATGAGCAGTTCTTC
15	-	TRBV7-9	TRBD2	TRBJ2-7	CASSLASGLTYEQYF	TGTGCCAGCAGCTTAGCCTCGGGACTAACCTACGAGCAGTACTTC
14	-	TRBV6-5	TRBD2	TRBJ2-7	CASRNSGGAYEQYF	TGTGCCAGCAGGAATAGCGGGGGGGCTTACGAGCAGTACTTC
14	-	TRBV18	TRBD1	TRBJ1-1	CASSLDRGDTEAFF	TGTGCCAGCTCACTAGACAGGGGGGACACTGAAGCTTTCTTT
13	-	TRBV5-1	TRBD1	TRBJ2-5	CASSPDREETQYF	TGCGCCAGCAGCCCGGACAGGGAAGAGACCCAGTACTTC
15	-	TRBV6-6	TRBD2	TRBJ2-3	CASEGLAENTDTQYF	TGTGCCAGCGAGGGACTAGCGGAAAACACAGATACGCAGTATTTT
14	-	TRBV7-9	-	TRBJ2-7	CASSLAGRAQEQYF	TGTGCCAGCAGCTTAGCAGGCAGGGCGCAGGAGCAGTACTTC
13	-	TRBV18	-	TRBJ1-2	CASSPREYYGYTF	TGTGCCAGCTCACCTCGCGAGTACTATGGCTACACCTTC
15	few	TRBV4-3	-	TRBJ2-7	CASSQDSEAPYEQYF	TGCGCCAGCAGCCAAGATTCGGAGGCCCCCTACGAGCAGTACTTC
17	-	TRBV5-1	-	TRBJ2-3	CASSLSARGEITDTQYF	TGCGCCAGCAGCTTGAGTGCCAGGGGAGAAATCACAGATACGCAGTATTTT
13	few	TRBV29-1	-	TRBJ1-5	CSVSNEGNQPQHF	TGCAGCGTTAGCAATGAGGGCAATCAGCCCCAGCATTTT
15	-	TRBV18	TRBD1	TRBJ2-4	CASSLATGDPNIQYF	TGTGCCAGCTCACTAGCGACAGGGGACCCAAACATTCAGTACTTC
14	-	TRBV19	TRBD1	TRBJ1-1	CATKDRGRNTEAFF	TGTGCCACTAAGGACAGGGGACGGAACACTGAAGCTTTCTTT
18	-	TRBV9	TRBD2	TRBJ2-1	CASSVEGLAGGSGNEQFF	TGTGCCAGCAGCGTAGAAGGACTAGCGGGAGGGTCCGGCAATGAGCAGTTCTTC
16	-	TRBV14	-	TRBJ2-1	CASSPLEGSSYNEQFF	TGTGCCAGCAGCCCTCTGGAGGGTAGCTCCTACAATGAGCAGTTCTTC
15	-	TRBV7-2	TRBD1	TRBJ1-6	CASSLEGQGSSPLHF	TGTGCCAGCAGCTTAGAGGGACAGGGGAGTTCACCCCTCCACTTT
16	-	TRBV6-5	TRBD1	TRBJ1-5	CASSLTTGTNNQPQHF	TGTGCCAGCAGTTTAACGACAGGGACGAACAATCAGCCCCAGCATTTT
16	once	TRBV9	TRBD2	TRBJ2-1	CASHTHCGRALGEQFF	TGTGCCAGCCACACCCACTGCGGGAGGGCCCTAGGGGAGCAGTTCTTC
14	few	TRBV29-1	TRBD1	TRBJ1-2	CSVEESTGDYGYTF	TGCAGCGTTGAAGAATCAACAGGGGACTATGGCTACACCTTC
16	-	TRBV4-2	TRBD1	TRBJ1-1	CASSQEPGQRYTEAFF	TGTGCCAGCAGCCAAGAACCGGGACAGAGGTACACTGAAGCTTTCTTT
13	once	TRBV28	TRBD1	TRBJ2-7	CASRSQGDYEQYF	TGTGCCAGCAGGTCGCAGGGGGACTACGAGCAGTACTTC
15	few	TRBV4-2	TRBD2	TRBJ2-7	CASSLALAGSYEQYF	TGTGCCAGCAGCCTCGCTCTAGCGGGAAGCTACGAGCAGTACTTC
14	-	TRBV6-5	TRBD2	TRBJ2-7	CASSPGLTSGEQYF	TGTGCCAGCAGTCCTGGATTGACTAGCGGGGAGCAGTACTTC
16	few	TRBV7-9	-	TRBJ2-2	CASSSGLVVVHGELFF	TGTGCCAGCAGCTCAGGACTGGTTGTGGTCCACGGGGAGCTGTTTTTT